What follows are 30 T cell receptor beta chains derived from one specimen sequenced in a study of identical twins. MiXCR was run by TCRdb on the 5' RACE reads, yielding one entry per CDR3 protein. The data hold about 720,000 distinct CDR3 sequences, with about 18% observed a single time. These records were also assigned to another study, of T cells expressing NK-cell markers.

The source material was PBMCs. The receptor source for this set is a young woman in good health.

In its sample, this clonotype was seen a few times. The chain joins TRBV20-1 to TRBJ2-5; D gene ambiguous. This CDR3 comprises 11 residues. Trimming shortened V by 2 bases and J by 4 bases, and 5 bases separated the two germline ends. The V gene's germline CDR1 is DFQATT and CDR2 SNEGSKA (reference sequence). CDR3 sequence reads: CSARIGETQYF. The CDR3 nucleotides read TGCAGTGCTAGAATTGGAGAGACCCAGTACTTC.

This chain connects TRBV10-3 to TRBJ2-2; D uncertain. The length of the CDR3 is 14 residues. Germline CDR1 is ENHRY and CDR2 is SYGVKD. Trimming cost V 4 bases and J 4 bases, with 10 bases left between them. The CDR3 coding sequence is TGTGCCATCAGTGGCAACGGGCTCACCGGGGAGCTGTTTTTT. As protein: CAISGNGLTGELFF.

This clonotype was counted ten times or more. This sequence joins TRBV11-2 and TRBJ1-2; D possibly corresponds to TRBD1 (6 bases). CDR1 is SGHAT and CDR2 is FQNNGV in the germline V gene. The CDR3 runs 12 residues. Trimming removed 3 bases at V and 6 bases at J, with 8 bases between. In DNA form, the CDR3 reads TGTGCCAGCAGCTTCCACAGGGATGGCTACACCTTC. Amino acid sequence: CASSFHRDGYTF.

Written as DNA, the CDR3 is TGCAGTGCTAGTGGGACCGACTCCTACAATGAGCAGTTCTTC. Translating it yields CSASGTDSYNEQFF. V usage is TRBV20-1 and J usage is TRBJ2-1; the D gene could be TRBD1 or TRBD2 (5 bases each). CDR1 is DFQATT and CDR2 is SNEGSKA in the germline V gene (reference sequence). CDR3 length: 14 amino acids. Trimming removed 3 bases at V and 0 bases at J, with 9 bases between.

The rearrangement uses TRBV18 and TRBJ2-7; D may be TRBD2 (5 bases). The V gene's germline CDR1 is KGHSH and CDR2 LQKENI. This CDR3 has 18 residues. V lost 4 bases to trimming and J lost 0 bases, with 22 bases between them. CDR3 region: CASSLLRATTYSSYEQYF. The CDR3 DNA is TGTGCCAGCTCACTCCTGAGGGCAACCACTTATAGCTCCTACGAGCAGTACTTC. The full variable domain, rest sourced from reference TRBV18 and TRBJ2-7, is NAGVMQNPRHLVRRRGQEARLRCSPMKGHSHVYWYRQLPEEGLKFMVYLQKENIIDESGMPKERFSAEFPKEGPSILRIQQVVRGDSAAYFCASSLLRATTYSSYEQYFGPGTRLTVT.

This sequence joins TRBV6-5 and TRBJ2-7, with D maybe TRBD2 (5 bases). The CDR3 loop spans 17 amino acids. V lost 3 bases to trimming and J lost 2 bases, with 20 bases between them. Germline V gives CDR1 MNHEY, CDR2 SVGAGI. The CDR3 region is CASSYSPRTSLAYEQYF. CDR3 DNA: TGTGCCAGCAGTTATTCTCCCCGAACTAGTTTAGCCTACGAGCAGTACTTC.

This clonotype was counted a few times. The rearrangement joins TRBV20-1 to TRBJ1-6, with 11 bases identical to TRBD1. Looked up from germline, CDR1 is DFQATT and CDR2 is SNEGSKA (reference sequence). V lost 4 bases and J lost 8; bases outside the gene matches: 4. The CDR3 extends over 14 amino acids. The CDR3 coding sequence is TGCAGTGCTACGGACAGGGGGCTATATTCACCCCTCCACTTT. Translated, it gives CSATDRGLYSPLHF.

The gene calls are TRBV20-1 and TRBJ2-3; D gene uncertain. V lost 5 bases to trimming and J lost 0 bases, with 9 bases between them. The length of the CDR3 is 13 residues. The germline V gene has CDR1 DFQATT and CDR2 SNEGSKA (reference sequence). The CDR3 spells CSAWPMSTDTQYF. CDR3 DNA sequence: TGCAGTGCTTGGCCCATGAGCACAGATACGCAGTATTTT.

This clonotype was counted at least ten times. This sequence joins TRBV18 and TRBJ2-5; D gene ambiguous. CDR1 and CDR2 from the germline V gene are KGHSH and LQKENI. There are 13 residues in the CDR3. The CDR3 nucleotides are TGTGCTAGCAGCCCCCCCTCCGGAGAGACCCAGTACTTC. Its translation: CASSPPSGETQYF.

This clonotype was seen repeatedly, ten times or more. The chain has TRBV5-1 and TRBJ2-5; possible D gene TRBD2, 5 bases. V lost 1 base and J 5 bases, leaving 12 bases between the germline ends. Per germline, CDR1 SGHRS and CDR2 YFSETQ. The length of the CDR3 is 14 residues. Written as DNA, the CDR3 is TGCGCCAGCAGCTTGAGGACTCCAAGGGAGACCCAGTACTTC. Amino acid sequence: CASSLRTPRETQYF.

This clonotype occurred a few times. V usage is TRBV4-3 and J usage is TRBJ2-3, with 7 nucleotides matching TRBD2. Germline V CDR1 and CDR2: LGHNA, YSLEER. V shed 0 bases and J 6 bases; nucleotides not matched to a gene: 12. This CDR3 has 17 residues. The CDR3 sequence is CASSQERPGGGYDTQYF. The CDR3, as DNA: TGCGCCAGCAGCCAAGAACGGCCGGGAGGAGGCTACGATACGCAGTATTTT.

This clonotype was observed a handful of times. The rearrangement joins TRBV6-1 to TRBJ2-1; 9 nucleotides match TRBD2. CDR1 and CDR2 (germline): MNHNS, SASEGT. The CDR3 loop spans 14 amino acids. J gave up 9 bases and V 4 bases, and 7 bases lay outside the gene matches. CDR3 sequence: CASSGAGGLSEQFF. CDR3 in DNA: TGTGCCAGCAGTGGCGCGGGGGGGCTTAGTGAGCAGTTCTTC.

The chain has TRBV20-1 and TRBJ2-4; D remains ambiguous. V lost 6 bases and J 2 bases, leaving 14 bases between the germline ends. In germline, CDR1 is DFQATT, CDR2 SNEGSKA (reference sequence). CDR3 length equals 14 residues. CDR3 protein: CSAPLPGTKNIQYF. The CDR3 DNA reads as TGCAGTGCCCCCCTCCCCGGTACCAAAAACATTCAGTACTTC.

This chain joins TRBV7-9 and TRBJ2-1; TRBD1 or TRBD2 may be the D gene (6 bases each). V lost 5 bases and J 3 bases, leaving 14 bases between the germline ends. The germline V gene encodes CDR1 SEHNR and CDR2 FQNEAQ (reference sequence). The CDR3 spans 15 residues. CDR3 amino acids: CASSPRRGIYNEQFF. The DNA of the CDR3 is TGTGCCAGCAGCCCCCGGAGGGGGATCTACAATGAGCAGTTCTTC.

This clonotype was found many times. Here the CDR3 reads CASSLISGGGSGNQPQHF. The CDR3 coding sequence is TGTGCCAGCAGTTTGATTTCAGGGGGCGGATCGGGCAATCAGCCCCAGCATTTT. V and J are TRBV27 and TRBJ1-5, with 8 bases lining up with TRBD1. Germline V gene data show CDR1 as MNHEY and CDR2 as SMNVEV (reference sequence). Trimming cost V 3 bases and J 2 bases; bases outside gene matches: 12. CDR3 length equals 18 residues.

This sequence joins TRBV13 and TRBJ2-7; D gene unclear. From germline, CDR1 is PRHDT and CDR2 FYEKMQ (reference sequence). The V end lost 2 bases, the J end lost 3 bases, and 11 bases lay between the germline ends. The CDR3 totals 14 residues. The CDR3 here is CASSLRLGSYEQYF. The CDR3 DNA is TGTGCCAGCAGCTTAAGACTCGGCAGCTACGAGCAGTACTTC.

V gene TRBV10-1 combines with J gene TRBJ2-6, with a tentative D call TRBD2 (5 bases). Trimming shortened V by 3 bases and J by 0 bases, and 6 bases separated the two germline ends. CDR1 is WNHNN and CDR2 is SYGVQD in the germline V gene (reference sequence). The CDR3 has 15 residues. As DNA, the CDR3 is TGCGCCAGCAGTGATGGAGGCTCTGGGGCCAACGTCCTGACTTTC. The encoded protein is CASSDGGSGANVLTF.

Only a few counts were recorded for this clonotype. The rearrangement uses TRBV20-1 and TRBJ2-7; weak D call: TRBD2 (5 bases). Germline V CDR1 and CDR2: DFQATT, SNEGSKA (reference sequence). Trimming took off 6 bases at V and 7 bases at J, with 19 bases between the two ends. CDR3 length: 13 residues. CDR3 nucleotide sequence: TGCAGTGCCATCCACATAGCGTCGGGAGAGCAGTACTTC. Translation gives CSAIHIASGEQYF.

The chain carries TRBV6-2 or TRBV6-3 and TRBJ2-5, with D hard to call. The CDR3 loop spans 11 amino acids. Germline V gives CDR1 MNHEY, CDR2 SVGEGT. Trimming cost V 8 bases and J 5 bases, with 9 bases left between them. The CDR3 loop is CASLIGETQYF. Here the CDR3 DNA reads TGTGCCAGCCTGATAGGGGAGACCCAGTACTTC.

The table lists this clonotype with a few counts. The CDR3, as DNA: TGTGCCAGCAGGTCAAGGACGGTGGAGTTTATGCCCCAGCATTTT. Residues: CASRSRTVEFMPQHF. The gene calls are TRBV6-2 or TRBV6-3 and TRBJ1-5; D is undetermined. Germline lookup yields CDR1 MNHEY and CDR2 SVGEGT. The CDR3 covers 15 residues. V dropped 6 bases and J dropped 9 bases, with 21 bases sitting between them.

J is TRBJ2-5 and V is TRBV5-1; 13 bases fit TRBD2. V shed 2 bases and J 2 bases; nucleotides not matched to a gene: 6. This CDR3 has 17 residues. Germline values: CDR1 SGHRS, CDR2 YFSETQ. The CDR3 nucleotides are TGCGCCAGCAGCTTAACCGGGACTAGCGGGGCGCAAGAGACCCAGTACTTC. It translates to CASSLTGTSGAQETQYF.

J is TRBJ2-2 and V is TRBV7-2, with TRBD2 matching 13 bases. This CDR3 is 16 amino acids long. V was pared by 5 bases and J by 4 bases, with 4 bases of the junction left unmatched. Per germline, CDR1 SGHTA and CDR2 FQGNSA. Here the CDR3 reads CASSVLAGGGTGELFF. In DNA, the CDR3 is TGTGCCAGCAGCGTACTAGCGGGAGGGGGCACCGGGGAGCTGTTTTTT.

This clonotype occurred a few times. CDR3 coding DNA: TGTGCCAGCAGGCCCTCGGGGGGAGGGGAGACCCAGTACTTC. This gives the protein CASRPSGGGETQYF. The chain couples TRBV12-3 or TRBV12-4 to TRBJ2-5; TRBD2 matches at 7 bases. Germline trimming cut 6 bases from V and 5 bases from J; bases unmatched to any gene: 9. This CDR3 contains 14 residues.

The rearrangement joins TRBV7-9 to TRBJ2-2; 7 positions match TRBD1. CDR3 length: 15 amino acids. V was clipped by 5 bases and J by 5 bases; unmatched bases: 8. Germline V gives CDR1 SEHNR, CDR2 FQNEAQ (reference sequence). DNA for the CDR3: TGTGCCAGCAGCCCTCCGGGACAGAGTACCGGGGAGCTGTTTTTT. It yields the protein CASSPPGQSTGELFF. Full variable domain (rest looked up from reference TRBV7-9 and TRBJ2-2): DTGVSQNPRHKITKRGQNVTFRCDPISEHNRLYWYRQTLGQGPEFLTYFQNEAQLEKSRLLSDRFSAERPKGSFSTLEIQRTEQGDSAMYLCASSPPGQSTGELFFGEGSRLTVL.

This chain connects TRBV5-1 to TRBJ1-3; no definite D call. V was pared by 2 bases and J by 4 bases, with 10 bases between. This CDR3 has 14 residues. The germline V gene has CDR1 SGHRS and CDR2 YFSETQ. The DNA of the CDR3 is TGCGCCAGCAGCTTTGGAAGCGGGGGAAACACCATATATTTT. This translates into CASSFGSGGNTIYF.

This clonotype was observed a few times. This chain links TRBV5-6 with TRBJ2-2; no clear D. This CDR3 is built from 13 residues. CDR1 is SGHDT, CDR2 YYEEEE, per germline. The V end lost 1 base, the J end lost 9 bases, and 10 bases lay between the germline ends. The CDR3 DNA reads as TGTGCCAGCAGCTTGCCCGGGCCGAGGGAGCTGTTTTTT. It specifies CASSLPGPRELFF.

The V and J genes are TRBV12-3 or TRBV12-4 and TRBJ2-5, with D possibly being TRBD1 or TRBD2 (5 bases each). Trimming took off 4 bases at V and 1 base at J, with 13 bases between the two ends. The CDR3 covers 15 residues. CDR3: CASSSQGGGQETQYF. CDR3 nucleotide sequence: TGTGCCAGCAGTTCCCAGGGTGGGGGCCAAGAGACCCAGTACTTC.

This clonotype was counted a few times. A much larger clone differs by one base, so this may be a read error. This sequence joins TRBV12-3 or TRBV12-4 and TRBJ2-7, with a possible D match to TRBD1 (5 bases). CDR3 length: 12 amino acids. The V and J ends lost 6 bases and 2 bases respectively, with 8 bases between them. CDR3 sequence reads: CASRLGPYEQYF. The CDR3, as DNA: TGTGCCAGCAGGTTGGGGCCCTACGAGCAGTACTTC.

V and J are TRBV15 and TRBJ2-1; 11 bases are a match to TRBD2. The CDR3 has 16 residues. The V gene's germline CDR1 is LNHNV and CDR2 YYDKDF (reference sequence). Trimming removed 1 base from V and 10 bases from J; junction bases left unmatched: 9. The DNA of the CDR3 is TGTGCCACCAGCAGAGGCCTAGCGGGGGGTGTAGGCGAGCAGTTCTTC. This sequence encodes CATSRGLAGGVGEQFF.

This clonotype has just a few counts. The chain links TRBV11-2 to TRBJ2-7; D might be TRBD1 (6 bases). The CDR3 runs to 14 residues. CDR1 and CDR2 from the germline V gene are SGHAT and FQNNGV. V lost 5 bases to trimming and J lost 1 base, with 12 bases between them. The chain's CDR3 is CASSAIQGSYEQYF. The DNA for the CDR3 is TGTGCCAGCAGCGCAATACAGGGATCCTACGAGCAGTACTTC.